Each of the 10 T cell receptor beta chains below was sequenced from the same sample in a study of blood T cell repertoires in COVID-19. Profiling relied on immunoSEQ multiplex PCR, and the TCRdb table lists in-frame clones only, not all of them. The data contain around 400,000 clones, about 90% of them singletons. Sequencing used peripheral blood. The receptors come from a woman between 55 and 75 years old with COVID-19, enrolled during active disease.

The chain joins TRBV14 to TRBJ1-1; D is unclear. The ends were cut back, 1 base at V and 7 bases at J, with 4 bases in the middle. The CDR3 spans 11 residues. Germline loops: CDR1 SGHDN, CDR2 FVKESK. The CDR3 DNA is TGTGCCAGCAGCCAAGGCGGTGAAGCTTTCTTT. It encodes CASSQGGEAFF. The complete variable domain, with remaining parts taken from reference TRBV14 and TRBJ1-1, reads EAGVTQFPSHSVIEKGQTVTLRCDPISGHDNLYWYRRVMGKEIKFLLHFVKESKQDESGMPNNRFLAERTGGTYSTLKVQPAELEDSGVYFCASSQGGEAFFGQGTRLTVV.

In its sample, this clone was seen many times. V and J are TRBV28 and TRBJ2-3; D possibly corresponds to TRBD2 (5 bases). CDR1 is MDHEN, CDR2 SYDVKM, per germline. The CDR3 has 16 residues. Deletions cut 7 bases from V and 0 bases from J, with 17 bases between. This CDR3 reads CASIPTKGDSTDTQYF. CDR3 nucleotide sequence: TGTGCCAGCATCCCCACGAAGGGAGATAGCACAGATACGCAGTATTTT. The full variable domain, in which reference TRBV28 and TRBJ2-3 provide the parts outside the CDR3, is DVKVTQSSRYLVKRTGEKVFLECVQDMDHENMFWYRQDPGLGLRLIYFSYDVKMKEKGDIPEGYSVSREKKERFSLILESASTNQTSMYLCASIPTKGDSTDTQYFGPGTRLTVL.

Only one count was recorded for this clone. The chain combines TRBV11-1 with TRBJ1-2; D possibly corresponds to TRBD1 (6 bases). This CDR3 has 13 residues. CDR1 SGHAT and CDR2 FQDESV come from the germline V gene (reference sequence). V lost 2 bases to trimming and J lost 10 bases, with 14 bases between them. CDR3 in DNA: TGTGCCAGCAGCTTACCGGGGGGCTGGGCCTACACCTTC. It codes for CASSLPGGWAYTF.

The chain uses TRBV13 and TRBJ2-7; the D gene is possibly TRBD2 (6 bases). There are 14 residues in the CDR3. From germline, CDR1 is PRHDT and CDR2 FYEKMQ (reference sequence). With 6 bases removed from V and 1 base from J, the gap between germline ends came to 13 bases. DNA for the CDR3: TGTGCCAGCAGAAGCGCGGGGTATTCCTACGAGCAGTACTTC. It is translated as CASRSAGYSYEQYF.

This clone has a handful of counts. The gene calls are TRBV6-2 or TRBV6-3 and TRBJ1-1, with unresolved D. Germline CDR1 MNHEY, CDR2 SVGEGT. CDR3 length: 14 residues. The germline V and J ends were trimmed by 4 bases and 5 bases, with 14 bases remaining between them. The CDR3 nucleotides are TGTGCCAGCAGTTCCGGGTCCTTACGGACTGAAGCTTTCTTT. The encoded protein is CASSSGSLRTEAFF.

The V gene is TRBV27, the J gene TRBJ2-4; weak D call: TRBD1 (7 bases). Per the germline V gene, CDR1 is MNHEY and CDR2 is SMNVEV (reference sequence). The CDR3 loop spans 21 amino acids. The V end was cut by 2 bases, the J end by 1 base, with 27 bases between. CDR3 protein: CASSLLIPDRERGRAKNIQYF. The CDR3 coding sequence is TGTGCCAGCAGTTTACTAATTCCAGACAGGGAAAGAGGGAGGGCCAAAAACATTCAGTACTTC.

The chain recombines TRBV30 with TRBJ2-7, with a weak D call TRBD2 (7 bases). The V gene lost 2 bases and the J gene lost 1 base, with 15 bases spanning the gap. This CDR3 is built from 15 residues. Germline V gene sequence: CDR1 GTSNPN, CDR2 SVGIG (reference sequence). CDR3 sequence reads: CAWSTQGGGSYEQYF. In DNA, the CDR3 is TGTGCCTGGAGTACACAGGGAGGGGGATCCTACGAGCAGTACTTC.

The chain links TRBV6-1 to TRBJ1-1; D is ambiguous. In germline, CDR1 is MNHNS, CDR2 SASEGT. This CDR3 is 15 amino acids long. Between the trimmed V and J ends, which lost 0 bases and 2 bases, there was a span of 10 bases. The CDR3 spells CASSEAAGRNTEAFF. The CDR3 nucleotides are TGTGCCAGCAGTGAAGCGGCGGGGAGAAACACTGAAGCTTTCTTT.

The rearrangement uses TRBV5-1 and TRBJ1-1; D is ambiguous. Deletions cut 3 bases from V and 5 bases from J, with 14 bases between. CDR3 size: 14 residues. CDR1 is SGHRS and CDR2 is YFSETQ in the germline V gene. The CDR3: CASSYSFSGTEAFF. The DNA for the CDR3 is TGCGCCAGCAGCTACTCATTCTCCGGGACTGAAGCTTTCTTT.

The V gene is TRBV5-4, the J gene TRBJ2-7; D uncertain. Germline V gives CDR1 SGHNT, CDR2 YYREEE (reference sequence). CDR3 length equals 13 residues. Trimming left V 4 bases short and J 2 bases short, with 10 bases between. Here the CDR3 DNA reads TGTGCCAGCAGCCCAGGTAACACCTACGAGCAGTACTTC. It translates to CASSPGNTYEQYF.